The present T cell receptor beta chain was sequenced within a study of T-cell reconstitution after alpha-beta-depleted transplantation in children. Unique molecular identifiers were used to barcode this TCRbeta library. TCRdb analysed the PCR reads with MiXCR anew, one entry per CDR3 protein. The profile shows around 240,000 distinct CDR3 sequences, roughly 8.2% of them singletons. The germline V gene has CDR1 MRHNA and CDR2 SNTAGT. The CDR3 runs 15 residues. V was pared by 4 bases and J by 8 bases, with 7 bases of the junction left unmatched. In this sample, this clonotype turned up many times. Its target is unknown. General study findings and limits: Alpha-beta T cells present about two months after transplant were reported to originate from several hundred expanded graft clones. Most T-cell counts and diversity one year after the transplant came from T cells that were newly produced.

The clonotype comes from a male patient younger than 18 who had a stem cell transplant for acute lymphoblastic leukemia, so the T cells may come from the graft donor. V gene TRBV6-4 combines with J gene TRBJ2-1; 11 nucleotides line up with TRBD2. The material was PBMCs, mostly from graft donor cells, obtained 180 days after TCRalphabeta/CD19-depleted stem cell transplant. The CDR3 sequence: CASSGGSGRADEQFF. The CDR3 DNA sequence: TGTGCCAGCAGTGGGGGTAGCGGGAGGGCCGATGAGCAGTTCTTC.